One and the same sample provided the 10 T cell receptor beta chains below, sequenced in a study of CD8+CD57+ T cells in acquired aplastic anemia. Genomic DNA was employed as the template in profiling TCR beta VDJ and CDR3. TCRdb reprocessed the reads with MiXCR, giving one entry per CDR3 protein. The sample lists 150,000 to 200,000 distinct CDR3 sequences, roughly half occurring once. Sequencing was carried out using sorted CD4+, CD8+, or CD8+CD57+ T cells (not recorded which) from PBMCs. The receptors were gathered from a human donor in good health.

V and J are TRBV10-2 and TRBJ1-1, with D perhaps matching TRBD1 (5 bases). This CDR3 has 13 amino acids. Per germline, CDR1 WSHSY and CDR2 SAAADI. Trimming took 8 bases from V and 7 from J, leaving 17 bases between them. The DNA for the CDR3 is TGCGCCAGCGGAACCGCGGGGGGGAATGAAGCTTTCTTT. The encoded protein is CASGTAGGNEAFF.

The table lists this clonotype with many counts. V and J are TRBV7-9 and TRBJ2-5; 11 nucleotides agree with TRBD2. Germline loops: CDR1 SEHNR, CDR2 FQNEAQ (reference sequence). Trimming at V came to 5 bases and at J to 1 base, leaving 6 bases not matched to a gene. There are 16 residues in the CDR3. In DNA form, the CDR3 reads TGTGCCAGCAGCACTAGCGGGAGCACTATCCAAGAGACCCAGTACTTC. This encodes CASSTSGSTIQETQYF.

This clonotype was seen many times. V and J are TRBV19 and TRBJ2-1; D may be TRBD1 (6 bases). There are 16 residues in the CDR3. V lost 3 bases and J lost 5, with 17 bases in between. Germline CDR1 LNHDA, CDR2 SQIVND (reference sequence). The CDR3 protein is CASSIKRDKGNNEQFF. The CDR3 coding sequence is TGTGCCAGTAGTATCAAGAGGGACAAAGGCAACAATGAGCAGTTCTTC.

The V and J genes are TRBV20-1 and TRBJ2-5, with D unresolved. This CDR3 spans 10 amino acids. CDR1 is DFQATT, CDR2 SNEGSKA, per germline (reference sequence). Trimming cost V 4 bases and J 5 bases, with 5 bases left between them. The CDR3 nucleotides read TGCAGTGCTACTTACGAGACCCAGTACTTC. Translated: CSATYETQYF.

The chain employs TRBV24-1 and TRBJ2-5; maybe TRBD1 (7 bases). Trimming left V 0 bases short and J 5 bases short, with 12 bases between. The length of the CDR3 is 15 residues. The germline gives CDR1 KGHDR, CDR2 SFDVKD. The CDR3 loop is CATSDLGAGGETQYF. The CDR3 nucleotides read TGTGCCACCAGTGATTTGGGGGCAGGGGGGGAGACCCAGTACTTC.

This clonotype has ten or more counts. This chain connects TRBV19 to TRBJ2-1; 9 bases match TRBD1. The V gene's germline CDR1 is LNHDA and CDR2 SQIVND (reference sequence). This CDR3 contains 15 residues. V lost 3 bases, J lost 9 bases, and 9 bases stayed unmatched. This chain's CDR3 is CASSIGTGRSGEQFF. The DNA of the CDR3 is TGTGCCAGTAGTATCGGGACAGGGAGGAGTGGTGAGCAGTTCTTC.

CDR3 sequence (DNA): TGCAGTGCTAGAGTGGCAGCCACAGATACGCAGTATTTT. As protein: CSARVAATDTQYF. The rearrangement uses TRBV20-1 and TRBJ2-3; no firm D call. V lost 1 base and J 2 bases, leaving 7 bases between the germline ends. CDR1 and CDR2 (germline): DFQATT, SNEGSKA (reference sequence). The CDR3 runs to 13 residues.

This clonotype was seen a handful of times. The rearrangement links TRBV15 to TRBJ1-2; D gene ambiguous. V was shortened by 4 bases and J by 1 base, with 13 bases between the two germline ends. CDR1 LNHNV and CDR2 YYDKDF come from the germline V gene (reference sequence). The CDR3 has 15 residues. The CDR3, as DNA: TGTGCCACCAGCATACAGAAGGACGGTAACTATGGCTACACCTTC. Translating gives CATSIQKDGNYGYTF. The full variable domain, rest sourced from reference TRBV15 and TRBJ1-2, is DAMVIQNPRYQVTQFGKPVTLSCSQTLNHNVMYWYQQKSSQAPKLLFHYYDKDFNNEADTPDNFQSRRPNTSFCFLDIRSPGLGDTAMYLCATSIQKDGNYGYTFGSGTRLTVV.

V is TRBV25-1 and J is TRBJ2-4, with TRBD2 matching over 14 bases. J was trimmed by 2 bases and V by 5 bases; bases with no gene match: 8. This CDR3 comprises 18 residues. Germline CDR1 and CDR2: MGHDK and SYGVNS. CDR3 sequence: CASSSQTSGGATKNIQYF. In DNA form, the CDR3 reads TGTGCCAGCAGTTCCCAGACTAGCGGGGGGGCAACCAAAAACATTCAGTACTTC. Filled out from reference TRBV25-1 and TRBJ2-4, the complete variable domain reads EADIYQTPRYLVIGTGKKITLECSQTMGHDKMYWYQQDPGMELHLIHYSYGVNSTEKGDLSSESTVSRIRTEHFPLTLESARPSHTSQYLCASSSQTSGGATKNIQYFGAGTRLSVL.

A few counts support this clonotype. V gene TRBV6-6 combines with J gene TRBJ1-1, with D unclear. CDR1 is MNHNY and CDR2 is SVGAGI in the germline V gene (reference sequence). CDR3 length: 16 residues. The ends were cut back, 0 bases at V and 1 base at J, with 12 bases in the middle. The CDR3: CASSYSIFQENTEAFF. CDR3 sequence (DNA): TGTGCCAGCAGTTACTCGATTTTTCAGGAGAACACTGAAGCTTTCTTT.